Following are 29 T cell receptor beta chains from one sample sequenced in a study of blood T cell repertoires in COVID-19 (dated by TCRdb to 2018 to 2021). The library was made by the immunoSEQ multiplex PCR assay. This is the immuneACCESS table as TCRdb keeps it, with only in-frame sequences that have V and J called. A part of the clones is gone; compared with another copy, unresolved V genes explain less than half, and the rest is unexplained. The sample has around 75,000 clones on record, about 89% of them singletons. About 0.6% of the sample is held by the ten biggest clonotypes. Sequenced: peripheral blood. Receptors were obtained from a man between 60 and 75 years old with acute or convalescent COVID-19.

The chain uses TRBV20-1 and TRBJ2-3; 7 nucleotides line up with TRBD1. The length of the CDR3 is 15 residues. The germline CDR1 and CDR2 sequences are DFQATT and SNEGSKA (reference sequence). V shed 3 bases, J shed 3 bases, and the junction held 9 bases outside the gene matches. The CDR3 reads CSASLLRGLTDTQYF. The CDR3 DNA is TGCAGTGCTAGTTTACTGAGGGGGCTAACAGATACGCAGTATTTT.

CDR3 nucleotide sequence: TGTGCCAGTAGAAATCAGGGTGCGCTCGGAAACACCATATATTTT. Translation gives CASRNQGALGNTIYF. V usage is TRBV19 and J usage is TRBJ1-3; TRBD1 is a possible D gene (5 bases). Per germline, CDR1 LNHDA and CDR2 SQIVND (reference sequence). Trimming shortened V by 6 bases and J by 4 bases, and 16 bases separated the two germline ends. The CDR3 covers 15 residues.

This chain uses TRBV5-1 with TRBJ1-1; D may be TRBD1 (6 bases). The CDR3 length is 14 residues. Germline V lookup: CDR1 SGHRS, CDR2 YFSETQ. V was cut by 4 bases and J by 4 bases, with 14 bases left in between. The CDR3 region is CASSAALGGTEAFF. CDR3 coding DNA: TGCGCCAGCAGCGCGGCCTTAGGGGGCACTGAAGCTTTCTTT.

The chain recombines TRBV6-1 with TRBJ2-3; D is uncertain. V gave up 1 base and J gave up 6 bases, with 11 bases separating them. Germline loops: CDR1 MNHNS, CDR2 SASEGT. This CDR3 has 14 residues. CDR3 region: CASSEGARWDTQYF. Written as DNA, the CDR3 is TGTGCCAGCAGTGAAGGAGCTAGATGGGATACGCAGTATTTT.

The V and J genes are TRBV27 and TRBJ2-7; TRBD1 might be the D (6 bases). The CDR3 sequence is 13 residues long. CDR1 is MNHEY, CDR2 SMNVEV, per germline (reference sequence). V was clipped by 6 bases and J by 2 bases, with 11 bases between them. The CDR3 sequence: CASSKQGPYEQYF. The CDR3, as DNA: TGTGCCAGCAGCAAACAGGGACCCTACGAGCAGTACTTC.

The gene calls are TRBV13 and TRBJ2-6; D is ambiguous. CDR1 and CDR2 from the germline V gene are PRHDT and FYEKMQ (reference sequence). The CDR3 has 15 residues. V dropped 5 bases and J dropped 0 bases, with 8 bases sitting between them. CDR3 DNA sequence: TGTGCCAGCAGCCCACTCCCCTCTGGGGCCAACGTCCTGACTTTC. Translation gives CASSPLPSGANVLTF.

The chain carries TRBV29-1 and TRBJ1-4, with D hard to call. CDR3 length: 18 amino acids. CDR1 and CDR2 (germline): SQVTM, ANQGSEA. V was clipped by 1 base and J by 5 bases, with 23 bases between them. The CDR3 DNA is TGCAGCGTTGAAGGGGCGGAACTAAAGGGAGACCAAAATGAAAAACTGTTTTTT. Translating it yields CSVEGAELKGDQNEKLFF.

This chain joins TRBV7-6 and TRBJ1-3; D gene uncertain. CDR1 SGHVS and CDR2 FNYEAQ come from the germline V gene. This CDR3 is built from 14 residues. V lost 6 bases to trimming and J lost 4 bases, with 13 bases between them. CDR3 bases: TGTGCCAGCAGATCTAGGCTCAGAGGAAACACCATATATTTT. Amino acids: CASRSRLRGNTIYF.

The J gene is TRBJ1-1, the V gene TRBV5-1; D gene uncertain. This CDR3 contains 14 residues. Deletions cut 1 base from V and 1 base from J, with 8 bases between. Germline assignment: CDR1 SGHRS and CDR2 YFSETQ. The CDR3: CASSLRETNTEAFF. The CDR3 DNA reads as TGCGCCAGCAGCTTGAGGGAGACGAACACTGAAGCTTTCTTT.

The V call is TRBV5-6, the J call TRBJ2-4; 8 bases agree with TRBD2. The CDR3 runs 15 residues. With 1 base clipped from V and 3 bases from J, the junction kept 3 bases outside the gene matches. CDR1 SGHDT and CDR2 YYEEEE come from the germline V gene. CDR3 coding DNA: TGTGCCAGCAGCTTGTTGCGGGGGGACAAAAACATTCAGTACTTC. Translating it yields CASSLLRGDKNIQYF.

This chain uses TRBV29-1 with TRBJ1-4; weak D call: TRBD1 (5 bases). The CDR3 extends over 13 amino acids. With 4 bases removed from V and 3 bases from J, the gap between germline ends came to 9 bases. The germline CDR1 and CDR2 sequences are SQVTM and ANQGSEA. The CDR3 coding sequence is TGCAGCGTTGGGGCGGGGGCTAATGAAAAACTGTTTTTT. Translated, it gives CSVGAGANEKLFF.

The genes are TRBV5-4 and TRBJ1-1; tentative D call: TRBD1 (5 bases). Trimming took off 5 bases at V and 1 base at J, with 12 bases between the two ends. Germline V gives CDR1 SGHNT, CDR2 YYREEE (reference sequence). The CDR3 length is 14 residues. The CDR3 nucleotides are TGTGCCAGCAGATCGGGACTGGCGAACACTGAAGCTTTCTTT. Protein product: CASRSGLANTEAFF. Supplemented by reference TRBV5-4 and TRBJ1-1, the full variable domain reads ETGVTQSPTHLIKTRGQQVTLRCSSQSGHNTVSWYQQALGQGPQFIFQYYREEENGRGNFPPRFSGLQFPNYSSELNVNALELDDSALYLCASRSGLANTEAFFGQGTRLTVV.

The chain combines TRBV10-3 with TRBJ2-7; possibly TRBD1 for D (6 bases). Per the germline V gene, CDR1 is ENHRY and CDR2 is SYGVKD. The length of the CDR3 is 12 residues. Trimming removed 6 bases from V and 5 bases from J, with 11 bases in between. CDR3 amino acids: CAISLYRDEQYF. DNA for the CDR3: TGTGCCATCAGCCTCTACAGGGACGAGCAGTACTTC.

The genes are TRBV5-6 and TRBJ1-2, with 8 bases fitting TRBD1. This CDR3 has 13 amino acids. The J segment lost 5 bases and the V segment lost 4 bases, leaving 4 bases of the junction unmatched. Germline V lookup: CDR1 SGHDT, CDR2 YYEEEE. For the CDR3, the DNA is TGTGCCAGCAGCCTGGACAGGGAGTATGGCTACACCTTC. This sequence encodes CASSLDREYGYTF.

The chain employs TRBV11-3 and TRBJ2-1; 11 nucleotides match TRBD2. V lost 5 bases and J lost 1; bases outside the gene matches: 16. The CDR3 extends over 20 amino acids. CDR1 and CDR2 from the germline V gene are SGHNT and YENEEA. CDR3 sequence reads: CASSPESGLAGGGSYNEQFF. The DNA for the CDR3 is TGTGCCAGCAGCCCAGAGTCCGGGCTAGCGGGGGGCGGGTCCTACAATGAGCAGTTCTTC.

The chain combines TRBV5-5 with TRBJ1-3; tentatively, D is TRBD1 (6 bases). The germline V gene encodes CDR1 SGHKS and CDR2 YYEKEE (reference sequence). The CDR3 is 13 residues long. V was clipped by 7 bases and J by 2 bases, with 10 bases between them. The DNA of the CDR3 is TGTGCCAGCGCAACAGGGCCTGGAAACACCATATATTTT. This translates into CASATGPGNTIYF.

The chain has TRBV7-2 and TRBJ2-1; D is possibly TRBD2 (6 bases). CDR3 size: 13 residues. Germline V CDR1 and CDR2: SGHTA, FQGNSA. Trimming removed 4 bases from V and 6 bases from J, with 10 bases in between. CDR3 in DNA: TGTGCCAGCAGCTCAAGGGACTCCAATGAGCAGTTCTTC. This sequence encodes CASSSRDSNEQFF.

V and J are TRBV6-5 and TRBJ2-7; weak D call: TRBD1 (5 bases). Germline CDR1 and CDR2: MNHEY and SVGAGI. V gave up 7 bases and J gave up 3 bases, with 13 bases separating them. The CDR3 has 13 residues. The CDR3 DNA reads TGTGCCAGCACAGAAAGGGGCTTCTACGAGCAGTACTTC. Translation gives CASTERGFYEQYF.

The chain joins TRBV6-4 to TRBJ1-5, with 9 bases lining up with TRBD1. CDR1 is MRHNA and CDR2 is SNTAGT in the germline V gene. The CDR3 is made up of 16 amino acids. V trimming: 3 bases; J trimming: 5 bases; junction bases outside the gene matches: 8. The CDR3 reads CASSELDRGLDQPQHF. Written as DNA, the CDR3 is TGTGCCAGCAGTGAATTGGACAGGGGTCTTGATCAGCCCCAGCATTTT.

The table lists this clone with a few counts. The J gene is TRBJ1-5, the V gene TRBV29-1, with 7 bases that match TRBD1. J was trimmed by 7 bases and V by 4 bases; bases with no gene match: 7. Germline assignment: CDR1 SQVTM and CDR2 ANQGSEA. This CDR3 spans 13 amino acids. The CDR3 nucleotides are TGCAGCGTTGGACAGGGCATGGGGCAGCCCCAGCATTTT. Protein: CSVGQGMGQPQHF.

V and J are TRBV5-1 and TRBJ2-7, with 10 nucleotides matching TRBD2. The CDR3 contains 15 residues. Trimming took 4 bases from V and 2 from J; bases not matched to a gene: 6. Germline CDR1 reads SGHRS; CDR2 reads YFSETQ. The CDR3 bases are TGCGCCAGCAGCCGCACAGCGGGAGGGACCTACGAGCAGTACTTC. It is translated as CASSRTAGGTYEQYF.

The chain carries TRBV7-8 and TRBJ2-7, with 12 positions matching TRBD2. V lost 5 bases and J lost 4; bases outside the gene matches: 6. This CDR3 contains 15 residues. CDR1 and CDR2 (germline): SGHVS, FQNEAQ. In DNA, the CDR3 is TGTGCCAGCAGCCCAGGACTAGCGGGAACTTACGAGCAGTACTTC. Its translation is CASSPGLAGTYEQYF.

This rearrangement joins TRBV30 to TRBJ1-5, with 7 bases that match TRBD1. The trim removed 1 base at V and 2 bases at J, leaving 5 bases unmatched. CDR1 and CDR2 (germline): GTSNPN, SVGIG (reference sequence). The CDR3 runs 15 residues. This CDR3 is CAWSGHRGGNQPQHF. The DNA of the CDR3 is TGTGCCTGGAGTGGCCACAGGGGAGGCAATCAGCCCCAGCATTTT.

The CDR3 loop is CASSLVGGAGANVLTF. The CDR3 nucleotides are TGTGCCAGCAGCTTAGTCGGGGGTGCTGGGGCCAACGTCCTGACTTTC. The chain recombines TRBV7-8 with TRBJ2-6, with D perhaps TRBD2 (6 bases). This CDR3 spans 16 amino acids. CDR1 is SGHVS, CDR2 FQNEAQ, per germline. Trimming pared 1 base from V and 2 bases from J, leaving 9 bases between.

The chain employs TRBV7-6 and TRBJ1-1; D is uncertain. The CDR3 loop spans 13 amino acids. Germline-derived CDR1 and CDR2 are SGHVS and FNYEAQ. The germline V and J ends were trimmed by 2 bases and 6 bases, with 10 bases remaining between them. CDR3 bases: TGTGCCAGCAGCTTATCCGAGGCCGCTGAAGCTTTCTTT. This translates into CASSLSEAAEAFF.

This chain joins TRBV19 and TRBJ2-7; D perhaps matches TRBD2 (5 bases). There are 12 residues in the CDR3. V dropped 5 bases and J dropped 3 bases, with 8 bases sitting between them. From germline, CDR1 is LNHDA and CDR2 SQIVND (reference sequence). In nucleotides, the CDR3 is TGTGCCAGTAGTGCGGGCTTCTACGAGCAGTACTTC. This gives the protein CASSAGFYEQYF. The variable domain in full, with the rest retrieved from reference TRBV19 and TRBJ2-7, is DGGITQSPKYLFRKEGQNVTLSCEQNLNHDAMYWYRQDPGQGLRLIYYSQIVNDFQKGDIAEGYSVSREKKESFPLTVTSAQKNPTAFYLCASSAGFYEQYFGPGTRLTVT.

V gene TRBV4-1 combines with J gene TRBJ2-7; possible D gene TRBD1, 5 bases. The CDR3 is made up of 15 amino acids. CDR1 and CDR2 from the germline V gene are MGHRA and YSYEKL. V dropped 0 bases and J dropped 3 bases, with 12 bases sitting between them. CDR3 DNA sequence: TGCGCCAGCAGCCAAGAGGGGCAGAACCTCTACGAGCAGTACTTC. It specifies CASSQEGQNLYEQYF.

V is TRBV29-1 and J is TRBJ2-5; D perhaps matches TRBD1 (5 bases). CDR1 is SQVTM and CDR2 is ANQGSEA in the germline V gene. CDR3 length: 12 residues. Deletions cut 5 bases from V and 0 bases from J, with 7 bases between. CDR3 in DNA: TGCAGCGTTACGACAGACCAAGAGACCCAGTACTTC. Its protein is CSVTTDQETQYF.

The rearrangement joins TRBV12-3 or TRBV12-4 to TRBJ2-3, with a possible D match to TRBD1 (6 bases). The CDR3 totals 13 residues. V was pared by 3 bases and J by 4 bases, with 8 bases between. CDR3 DNA: TGTGCCAGCAGTTTCAGGGGCGCAGATACGCAGTATTTT. Translation gives CASSFRGADTQYF.